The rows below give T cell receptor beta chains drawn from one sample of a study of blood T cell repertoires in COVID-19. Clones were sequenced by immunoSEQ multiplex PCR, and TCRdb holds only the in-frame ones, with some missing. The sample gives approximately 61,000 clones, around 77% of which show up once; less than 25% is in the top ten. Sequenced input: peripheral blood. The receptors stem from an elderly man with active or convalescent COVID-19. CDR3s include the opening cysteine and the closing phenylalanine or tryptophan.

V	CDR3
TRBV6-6	CASSPQGAYSGANVLTF
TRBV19	CASTYSAGGGSPLHF
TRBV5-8	CASSLEEFGPLHF
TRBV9	CASSVAITGELFF
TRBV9	CASSDQIHTDTQYF
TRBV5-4	CASSPGHLNTGELFF
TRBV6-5	CASSYSTENNEQFF
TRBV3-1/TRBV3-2	CASSRKLENTEAFF
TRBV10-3	CAMTRGSNTEAFF
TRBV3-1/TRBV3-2	CASSQQASSPAFF
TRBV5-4	CASSLGQMYNEQFF
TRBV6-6	CASSYGGHNEQFF
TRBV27	CASSFSLVGTGAYTEAFF
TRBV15	CATSSDRDRAKNIQYF
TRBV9	CASSVVASASAGELFF
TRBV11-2	CASSLYRGSYEQYF
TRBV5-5	CASSRMGQGNTEAFF
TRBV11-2	CASSLGQYNEQFF
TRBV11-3	CASSSGEGKWVGNEQFF
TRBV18	CASSKDRSGGEQYF
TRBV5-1	CASSWKLGAILFF
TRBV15	CATSSQKILATGELFF
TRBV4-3	CASSQEGLAGGPNEQFF
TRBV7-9	CASRSTGAYEQYF
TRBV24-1	CATSDSDREVGELFF
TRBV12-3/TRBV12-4	CASSLIGSYEQYF
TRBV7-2	CASSPRETQYF
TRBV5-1	CASSSGTSVAYEQYF
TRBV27	CASSQQGTYNEQFF
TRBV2	CASISGDRGNQPQHF
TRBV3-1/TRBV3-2	CASRLSGAPNNEQFF
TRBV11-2	CASSSVPEETQYF
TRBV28	CASTVASGDTQYF
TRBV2	CASSGGQGSYEQYF
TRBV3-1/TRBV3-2	CASSQAGPGRYNEQFF
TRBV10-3	CAISESSSYEQYF
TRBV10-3	CAISRESANYEQYF
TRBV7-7	CASSLGSTGMETQYF
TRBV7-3	CASSLRLSTIPDTQYF
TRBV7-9	CASSRDNNQPQHF
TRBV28	CASRTAYGGTGPYEQYF
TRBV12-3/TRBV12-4	CASSQNRVYGYTF
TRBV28	CASSVGLQGYGYTF
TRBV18	CASQGDETQYF
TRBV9	CASSGKRAGGEETQYF
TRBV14	CASSQDWGGLRRETQYF
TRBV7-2	CASSSESSYNSPLHF
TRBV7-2	CASSLDRVYNSPLHF